The rows below give T cell receptor beta chains drawn from one sample of a study of CD8 T cells in ankylosing spondylitis. TCRdb analysed the 5' RACE reads with MiXCR anew, one entry per CDR3 protein. The data contain 200,000 or so distinct CDR3 sequences, 15% to 20% of them seen just once; the ten biggest clones take up around 4.7%. Sequencing used blood, either unsorted or a sorted T cell fraction (not recorded which). These receptors originate from a male donor aged 10-30 years with ankylosing spondylitis or in good health (not recorded which). The CDR3 runs from the conserved cysteine through the conserved F or W. Fields, in order: CDR3 protein, J gene, clone size, V gene. Size is stated for part of the rows, as once, few or many counts, or as a class when the clone is expanded.

CSAIDPALGTKTQYF TRBJ2-5 many TRBV29-1
CAISEGQGNSETQYF TRBJ2-5 many TRBV10-3
CASSLQGANNEQFF TRBJ2-1 many TRBV12-3/TRBV12-4
CSVRPTQNTEAFF TRBJ1-1 NA TRBV29-1
CAISGVLGTSGTYNEQFF TRBJ2-1 NA TRBV10-3
CASSYGGFFNYGYTF TRBJ1-2 many TRBV5-5
CASSLGDRGLSPLHF TRBJ1-6 many TRBV7-9
CSAGTSGKYPRETQYF TRBJ2-5 many TRBV20-1
CASSLSTFAGNTEAFF TRBJ1-1 many TRBV27
CASSEVGARFPQFF TRBJ2-1 NA TRBV6-1
CASRGDSPTYEQYF TRBJ2-7 many TRBV12-3/TRBV12-4
CASLGQNNEQFF TRBJ2-1 many TRBV2
CSDHTPYGSAEAFF TRBJ1-1 many TRBV29-1
CASSYWLAGGSYNEQFF TRBJ2-1 many TRBV6-5
CASSQDPASAAYNEQFF TRBJ2-1 NA TRBV4-2
CASSLYRPSSTDTQYF TRBJ2-3 many TRBV7-8
CASSSAFTGLAEYNEQFF TRBJ2-1 NA TRBV13
CASSLRGGARDTQYF TRBJ2-3 NA TRBV7-6
CSARVTGAGDDEQFF TRBJ2-1 many TRBV20-1
CSARDSSRSSYNEQFF TRBJ2-1 many TRBV20-1
CSASRVLFHEQFF TRBJ2-1 NA TRBV20-1
CASTGRLAGSRDEQFF TRBJ2-1 many TRBV6-2/TRBV6-3
CASSRTGRGEQFF TRBJ2-1 many TRBV5-6
CASSLAYGSYEQYF TRBJ2-7 NA TRBV7-2
CASSGQGAEQYF TRBJ2-7 many TRBV7-9
CASSETGQGGQPQHF TRBJ1-5 many TRBV10-2
CAWTRQGNHGYTF TRBJ1-2 many TRBV30
CSASQLAGVNEQYF TRBJ2-7 many TRBV20-1
CASSSGITYNEQFF TRBJ2-1 few TRBV5-1